A single count supports the clone carrying this T cell receptor beta chain. No antigen is known for it. The data were taken from a study of cytomegalovirus exposure and HLA in healthy donors. Across the study: Earlier findings included some 120 million unique TCR beta sequences obtained from 150 million to 200 million T cells. In an early release, HLA-typed donors contributed about 80 million unique TCR sequences.

With 7 bases clipped from V and 1 base from J, the junction kept 10 bases outside the gene matches. This CDR3 contains 15 residues. Germline V gene data show CDR1 as SQVTM and CDR2 as ANQGSEA. The PCR contained 60 Vbeta and 13 Jbeta primers. Produced via immunoSEQ multiplex PCR; TCRdb's table is partial and in-frame only. The table records 150,000 to 200,000 clones, about four fifths of them present only once. Findings and limits, study-wide: An analysis that came later showed most CMV-associated TCR beta chains appearing HLA-restricted.

The sequence derives from a woman between 18 and 29 years old in good health and CMV-seropositive. The gene calls are TRBV29-1 and TRBJ2-3; 8 nucleotides align to TRBD2. Material for sequencing was PBMCs. Here the CDR3 reads CSAELGAGGTDTQYF. The CDR3, as DNA: TGCAGCGCCGAGCTAGGAGCGGGGGGCACAGATACGCAGTATTTT.